Sequencing of this T cell receptor beta chain was carried out in a study of post-analysis software for immune sequencing data. The wider study: Patients had relapsing-remitting, secondary progressive or progressive-relapsing multiple sclerosis; some lacked subtype.

Unique-molecular-identifier-tagged TCR beta cDNA libraries were used. One entry per CDR3 protein, called by TCRdb with MiXCR from the PCR reads. The sample carries 600,000 to 700,000 distinct CDR3 sequences, 59% recorded once. Trimming cost V 4 bases and J 5 bases; bases outside gene matches: 13. The CDR3 has 16 residues. The V gene's germline CDR1 is SGHRS and CDR2 YFSETQ. Study-wide points: Relative to controls, patients had several TRBV segments at higher frequency, with TRBV5-6, TRBV5-1 and TRBV20-1 among these. When the samples were clustered directly with F measure, those that had been prepared in the same batch showed strong co-clustering.

Of note for this clonotype: Its target is not known.

The sequence derives from a girl aged 2 to 10 with multiple sclerosis. This chain uses TRBV5-1 with TRBJ2-5; TRBD1 matches at 8 bases. The sequenced sample consisted of blood. CDR3 protein: CASSPVATGDMETQYF. The CDR3 DNA follows: TGCGCCAGCAGCCCGGTGGCGACAGGGGATATGGAGACCCAGTACTTC.